What follows describes a single T cell receptor (beta chain). The antigen remains unidentified. This CDR3 comprises 16 residues. Germline V CDR1 and CDR2: MGHRA, YSYEKL. The V gene end was trimmed by 2 bases and the J gene end by 4 bases; junction bases not matched to a gene: 9. Profiling relied on immunoSEQ multiplex PCR, and the TCRdb table lists in-frame clones only, not all of them. The table includes about 63,000 clones, about 85% detected once. The data stem from a study of glioma-infiltrating T cells after dendritic cell vaccination. Time point given: after dendritic cell vaccination, including at tumor progression/relapse. Study-level results: Higher TCR clonality did not directly relate to longer survival.

The source was blood, collected after dendritic cell vaccination. This TCR was sampled from a human donor with glioblastoma. The chain joins TRBV4-1 to TRBJ1-1; TRBD1 matches at 8 bases. The DNA of the CDR3 is TGCGCCAGCAGCCAATGGGATGAGACAGGGGTCACTGAAGCTTTCTTT. Amino acid sequence: CASSQWDETGVTEAFF.